This T cell receptor beta chain was identified in a study of cytomegalovirus exposure and HLA in healthy donors. Study conclusions and caveats: A later analysis found that most CMV-associated TCR beta chains appeared HLA-restricted. Accurate prediction of most subjects' HLA-A and HLA-B alleles from TCR beta sequences was reported. An analysis was carried out later, and it reportedly showed fewer N-insertions in an Asian-associated ancestry cluster than the roughly 670-donor mean.

In regard to this clone: The antigen is unknown.

Trimming left V 4 bases short and J 2 bases short, with 13 bases between. CDR3 size: 15 residues. Germline values: CDR1 SGHTS, CDR2 YDEGEE. Primers: 60 Vbeta forward and 13 Jbeta reverse. Using immunoSEQ multiplex PCR, the repertoire was profiled, and TCRdb retains in-frame clones only, with some absent. The sample contains nearly 110,000 clones, approximately 84% of which appear only once. V is TRBV5-8 and J is TRBJ2-1; D perhaps matches TRBD2 (6 bases). This TCR was recovered from a man aged 25 to 45 in good health and CMV-seronegative. The material sequenced was PBMCs. As DNA, the CDR3 is TGTGCCAGCAGCCCCGGCGGGGTCCCCTACAATGAGCAGTTCTTC. Translating gives CASSPGGVPYNEQFF.